This is a list of T cell receptor beta chains from one sample in a study of T-cell memory formation after mild COVID-19. Each CDR3 protein gets one entry after TCRdb re-called the 5' RACE reads with MiXCR. The sample includes about 84,000 distinct CDR3 sequences, about 15% of them seen just once. Sequenced input: PBMCs or a T cell subset sorted from them (not recorded which). These receptors were obtained from an adult woman who had mild COVID-19 (a few samples of this study predate the infection). Cell type and time point are not known. The CDR3 runs from the conserved cysteine through the conserved F or W. A clone size is listed for some rows: how often the clone was seen (once, few, many), or a class if it is expanded.

few | TRBV30 | CAWSVKGYQETQYF
. | TRBV7-2 | CASSLGLAGPYEQYF
few | TRBV19 | CATSPLAGGHNEQFF
. | TRBV7-3 | CASSLPNISNEQYF
. | TRBV7-9 | CASSLVPDEQFF
. | TRBV9 | CASSEDQGEQYF
. | TRBV20-1 | CSARGSPANYGYTF
few | TRBV24-1 | CATSDRGDIQYF
. | TRBV10-3 | CAISALTDRYEQYF
many | TRBV20-1 | CSARDGDYEQYF
. | TRBV7-6 | CASSFGAPSTDTQYF
. | TRBV15 | CATSRDVEVLASGGTGELFF
few | TRBV6-6 | CASSPLAGGGNIQYF
few | TRBV7-9 | CASSDTRTYEQYF
. | TRBV15 | CATSRDLYEQYF
. | TRBV4-2 | CASSGFGTDNTGELFF
few | TRBV5-1 | CASSWGLAGVLTNEQFF
few | TRBV20-1 | CSARAGTSGGDAYEQYF
. | TRBV7-8 | CASGQTSGANVLTF